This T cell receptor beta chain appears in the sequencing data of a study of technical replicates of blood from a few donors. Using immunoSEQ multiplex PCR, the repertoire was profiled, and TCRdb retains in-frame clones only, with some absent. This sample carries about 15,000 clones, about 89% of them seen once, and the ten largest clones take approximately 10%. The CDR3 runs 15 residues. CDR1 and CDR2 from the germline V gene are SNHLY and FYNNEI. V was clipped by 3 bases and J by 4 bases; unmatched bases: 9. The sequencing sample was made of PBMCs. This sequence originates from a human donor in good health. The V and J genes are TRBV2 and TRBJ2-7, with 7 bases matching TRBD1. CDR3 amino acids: CASSEVQGVGYEQYF. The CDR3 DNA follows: TGTGCCAGCAGTGAGGTCCAGGGGGTGGGATACGAGCAGTACTTC.